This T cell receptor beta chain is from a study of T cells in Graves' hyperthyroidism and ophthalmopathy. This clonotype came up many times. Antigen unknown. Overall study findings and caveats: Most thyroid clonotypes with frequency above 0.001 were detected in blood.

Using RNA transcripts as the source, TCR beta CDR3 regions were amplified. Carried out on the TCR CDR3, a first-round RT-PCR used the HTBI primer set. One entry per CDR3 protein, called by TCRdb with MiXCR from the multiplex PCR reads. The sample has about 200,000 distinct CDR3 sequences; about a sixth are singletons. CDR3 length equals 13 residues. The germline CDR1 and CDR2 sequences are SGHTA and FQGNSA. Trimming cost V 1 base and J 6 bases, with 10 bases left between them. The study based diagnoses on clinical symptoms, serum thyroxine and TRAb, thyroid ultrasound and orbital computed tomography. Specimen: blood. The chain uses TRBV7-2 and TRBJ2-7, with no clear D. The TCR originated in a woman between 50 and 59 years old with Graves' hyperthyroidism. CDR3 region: CASSLGSEVEQYF. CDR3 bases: TGTGCCAGCAGCTTAGGAAGCGAGGTCGAGCAGTACTTC.